A single sample gave rise to the 16 T cell receptor beta chains below, sequenced in a study of human T cells and chemical hapten exposure (dated by TCRdb to about 2021). The library was built by means of RACE. Sequencing relied on a NextSeq 500. TCRdb passed the public sequencing reads through fastp at Q25 and MiXCR, retaining productive beta sequences. Rows merge per CDR3 protein into single entries with the most common DNA and genes. Across this sample there are 180,000 or so distinct CDR3 sequences, with 20% to 25% seen only once. About 6.7% of the sample is held by the ten biggest clonotypes. The time point label corresponds to: patch test 1, 2 weeks after DPC sensitization. The treatment or condition tag for this specimen amounts to: therapeutic diphenylcyclopropenone sensitization with weekly scalp DPC. Source: whole blood, taken in connection with sensitization to the hapten diphenylcyclopropenone (DPC). The receptors derive from a woman aged 45-65 years with alopecia areata. Some clones in this sample may be carry-over from other donors' samples.

This chain's CDR3 is CASSLPPSVTEAFF. The DNA for the CDR3 is TGTGCCAGCAGCTTACCACCCTCTGTCACTGAAGCTTTCTTT. The J gene is TRBJ1-1, the V gene TRBV7-9, with D hard to call. The CDR3 has 14 amino acids. Germline V gives CDR1 SEHNR, CDR2 FQNEAQ (reference sequence). Trimming pared 2 bases from V and 4 bases from J, leaving 11 bases between.

V is TRBV4-2 and J is TRBJ2-1; D is perhaps TRBD2 (6 bases). Germline V gene data show CDR1 as LGHNA and CDR2 as YNFKEQ. Trimming shortened V by 1 base and J by 5 bases, and 12 bases separated the two germline ends. There are 15 residues in the CDR3. The CDR3 is CASSQARDSHNEQFF. The CDR3 nucleotides read TGTGCCAGCAGCCAAGCCCGGGACTCTCACAATGAGCAGTTCTTC.

The chain uses TRBV11-3 and TRBJ2-1; D not resolved. V lost 1 base and J lost 3, with 4 bases in between. CDR1 SGHNT and CDR2 YENEEA come from the germline V gene. CDR3 size: 13 residues. Written as DNA, the CDR3 is TGTGCCAGCAGCTTAGTTAGCTACAATGAGCAGTTCTTC. Translation gives CASSLVSYNEQFF.

The chain links TRBV9 to TRBJ1-2; a weak D match, TRBD1 (6 bases). Trimming left V 2 bases short and J 0 bases short, with 11 bases between. Germline V lookup: CDR1 SGDLS, CDR2 YYNGEE. The CDR3 covers 15 residues. The CDR3 region has the DNA TGTGCCAGCAGCGTCTTCAGGACAGCTAACTATGGCTACACCTTC. It translates to CASSVFRTANYGYTF.

The genes are TRBV6-5 and TRBJ1-5; tentative D call: TRBD1 (6 bases). This CDR3 is built from 14 residues. The germline gives CDR1 MNHEY, CDR2 SVGAGI. V gave up 2 bases and J gave up 2 bases, with 7 bases separating them. The CDR3, as DNA: TGTGCCAGCAGTTACAGACAGGGCAATCAGCCCCAGCATTTT. It is translated as CASSYRQGNQPQHF.

Only a few counts were recorded for this clonotype. The rearrangement uses TRBV5-1 and TRBJ2-1, with 10 bases identical to TRBD2. V was clipped by 8 bases and J by 9 bases; unmatched bases: 8. The CDR3 covers 13 residues. The germline V gene encodes CDR1 SGHRS and CDR2 YFSETQ. CDR3 residues: CASRAGGTGEQFF. The DNA of the CDR3 is TGCGCCAGTAGAGCGGGAGGGACGGGTGAGCAGTTCTTC.

This clonotype was counted between two and nine times. This chain uses TRBV7-9 with TRBJ2-2; D is unresolved. Germline CDR1 SEHNR, CDR2 FQNEAQ (reference sequence). V gave up 7 bases and J gave up 6 bases, with 9 bases separating them. This CDR3 has 12 residues. CDR3 residues: CASTLDSGELFF. The CDR3, as DNA: TGTGCCAGCACCCTAGACTCCGGGGAGCTGTTTTTT.

The rearrangement links TRBV7-2 to TRBJ2-3; 11 positions match TRBD2. After removal of 2 bases from V and 4 bases from J, the junction contained 11 bases not matched to a gene. This CDR3 comprises 18 residues. Germline assignment: CDR1 SGHTA and CDR2 FQGNSA. The CDR3 is CASSLRGFGSGRADTQYF. As DNA, the CDR3 is TGTGCCAGCAGCTTACGGGGTTTTGGTAGCGGGAGGGCAGATACGCAGTATTTT.

V and J are TRBV5-4 and TRBJ1-4, with D possibly TRBD1 on 6 matching bases. Germline V gives CDR1 SGHNT, CDR2 YYREEE (reference sequence). CDR3 length: 15 residues. V lost 5 bases, J lost 1 base, and 12 bases lay in between. In nucleotides, the CDR3 is TGTGCCAGCAGTTCTAAACAGGGAACTAATGAAAAACTGTTTTTT. Translation: CASSSKQGTNEKLFF.

The chain employs TRBV7-9 and TRBJ2-5; D possibly corresponds to TRBD1 (6 bases). CDR3 size: 15 residues. Trimming left V 2 bases short and J 1 base short, with 11 bases between. Per the germline V gene, CDR1 is SEHNR and CDR2 is FQNEAQ (reference sequence). CDR3 coding DNA: TGTGCCAGCAGCTTACCAGGACAGTCCCAAGAGACCCAGTACTTC. This gives the protein CASSLPGQSQETQYF.

This clonotype was detected only a few times. The V gene is TRBV11-1, the J gene TRBJ2-1, with 11 bases aligning to TRBD2. There are 16 residues in the CDR3. The V gene's germline CDR1 is SGHAT and CDR2 FQDESV (reference sequence). Germline trimming cut 3 bases from V and 7 bases from J; bases unmatched to any gene: 8. Written as DNA, the CDR3 is TGTGCCAGCAGCTTCCAACTAGCGGGAGTTCAGAATGAGCAGTTCTTC. It yields the protein CASSFQLAGVQNEQFF.

This clonotype was detected only a few times. The gene calls are TRBV27 and TRBJ2-7, with TRBD2 matching over 8 bases. Germline assignment: CDR1 MNHEY and CDR2 SMNVEV (reference sequence). J lost 2 bases, V lost 6 bases, and 6 bases had no gene match. This CDR3 comprises 14 residues. DNA of the CDR3: TGTGCCAGCAGCTACAGCGGGAGAACCTACGAGCAGTACTTC. Translating gives CASSYSGRTYEQYF.

This clonotype was seen at least ten times. The V call is TRBV20-1, the J call TRBJ2-7; D is uncertain. The germline V gene encodes CDR1 DFQATT and CDR2 SNEGSKA (reference sequence). The CDR3 runs 18 residues. The V end was cut by 0 bases, the J end by 6 bases, with 27 bases between. As DNA, the CDR3 is TGCAGTGCTAGAGATGTTTCTTCGGTTGGGCCTAACACGGGCGAGCAGTACTTC. Translation: CSARDVSSVGPNTGEQYF.

This clonotype was detected only a few times. This chain uses TRBV29-1 with TRBJ1-1; weak D call: TRBD1 (5 bases). Germline CDR1 and CDR2: SQVTM and ANQGSEA. CDR3 size: 13 residues. Deletions cut 7 bases from V and 7 bases from J, with 19 bases between. CDR3 sequence (DNA): TGCAGCGCGAGAACAGGTTCGGAAGGTGAAGCTTTCTTT. Amino acids: CSARTGSEGEAFF.

This clonotype was observed once. The chain is built from TRBV5-1 and TRBJ2-5; D is unresolved. Germline V gene data show CDR1 as SGHRS and CDR2 as YFSETQ. This CDR3 is built from 15 residues. V lost 4 bases and J 2 bases, leaving 15 bases between the germline ends. This CDR3 is CASSRNAAKQETQYF. The CDR3 nucleotides read TGCGCCAGCAGCCGTAACGCAGCGAAGCAAGAGACCCAGTACTTC.

The CDR3 DNA reads TGTGCCAGCAGCCGTGGGGGCGACGACCAAGAGACCCAGTACTTC. This translates into CASSRGGDDQETQYF. The V call is TRBV11-2, the J call TRBJ2-5; TRBD1 might be the D (6 bases). The CDR3 sequence is 15 residues long. Trimming left V 5 bases short and J 0 bases short, with 13 bases between. In germline, CDR1 is SGHAT, CDR2 FQNNGV.